The clone carrying this T cell receptor (beta chain) has just a few counts. As yet, its antigen is unknown. A read error may produce the germline difference seen at one junction end. There are 11 residues in the CDR3. Per germline, CDR1 SGHVS and CDR2 FNYEAQ. Researchers attached unique molecular identifiers to individual cDNA molecules. TCRdb re-derived calls from the 5' RACE reads in MiXCR, one entry per CDR3 protein. The sample contains more than 35,000 distinct CDR3 sequences, 3% to 4.5% of which appear only once. These data are taken from a study of early T cells in non-severe SARS-CoV-2 infection. The wider study: Sequencing of unsorted whole blood was done on bulk RNA, leaving chains unpaired.

Points from the study as a whole: VDJdb matching favored anti-spike CD8 responses, missing private and CD4 specificities.

The chain joins TRBV7-6 to TRBJ2-2, with unresolved D. This TCR came from an adult who was a healthcare worker with PCR-confirmed SARS-CoV-2 infection or an uninfected control (not recorded which). The sample consisted of whole blood. Here the CDR3 DNA reads TGTACCAGCTTCCCACCCGAGGAGCTGTTTTTT. Translating gives CTSFPPEELFF.